Presented here are 27 T cell receptor beta chains from one specimen sequenced in a study of cytomegalovirus exposure and HLA in healthy donors. Researchers ran the PCR with 60 Vbeta and 13 Jbeta primers. Sequenced by immunoSEQ multiplex PCR; TCRdb stores in-frame clones only, minus some. This sample has about 140,000 clones; nearly 80% occur once, and the top ten carry 5% to 5.5%. Sequencing was carried out using PBMCs. The receptors were sampled from a male donor in good health and CMV-seronegative.

The CDR3 DNA follows: TGTGCCAGCAGGCAGTCCCAAGAGACCCAGTACTTC. Translation: CASRQSQETQYF. The gene calls are TRBV6-6 and TRBJ2-5; D gene unclear. The CDR3 totals 12 residues. The germline V gene has CDR1 MNHNY and CDR2 SVGAGI (reference sequence). V lost 6 bases to trimming and J lost 1 base, with 6 bases between them.

J is TRBJ1-1 and V is TRBV6-5; D possibly corresponds to TRBD1 (5 bases). This CDR3 has 13 amino acids. Trimming took 2 bases from V and 1 from J, leaving 5 bases between them. The germline gives CDR1 MNHEY, CDR2 SVGAGI. CDR3: CASSYDRNTEAFF. The CDR3 DNA is TGTGCCAGCAGTTACGACAGGAACACTGAAGCTTTCTTT.

J is TRBJ2-7 and V is TRBV15; 9 bases agree with TRBD1. The CDR3 totals 14 residues. Germline V gene lookup returns CDR1 LNHNV and CDR2 YYDKDF (reference sequence). Trimming removed 0 bases from V and 4 bases from J; junction bases left unmatched: 1. The CDR3: CATSREGTGYEQYF. The CDR3 nucleotides are TGTGCCACCAGCAGAGAGGGGACAGGGTACGAGCAGTACTTC. Variable domain in full (rest from reference TRBV15 and TRBJ2-7): DAMVIQNPRYQVTQFGKPVTLSCSQTLNHNVMYWYQQKSSQAPKLLFHYYDKDFNNEADTPDNFQSRRPNTSFCFLDIRSPGLGDTAMYLCATSREGTGYEQYFGPGTRLTVT.

Note on this clone: One end of the junction does not line up with germline, which may come from a read error. The gene calls are TRBV7-9 and TRBJ2-3; D not resolved. The CDR3 spans 12 residues. Per germline, CDR1 SEHNR and CDR2 FQNEAQ (reference sequence). CDR3 bases: TGTTCCAGCAGCTTATGGAGTGGTACGCAGTATTTT. Translating gives CSSSLWSGTQYF.

The rearrangement links TRBV19 to TRBJ1-1; no clear D gene. The CDR3 length is 17 residues. The germline gives CDR1 LNHDA, CDR2 SQIVND (reference sequence). V gave up 4 bases and J gave up 4 bases, with 22 bases separating them. CDR3 amino acids: CASSTGSLYLRGTEAFF. CDR3 nucleotides: TGTGCCAGTAGTACGGGGTCCCTTTACCTCCGGGGCACTGAAGCTTTCTTT.

The rearrangement joins TRBV11-3 to TRBJ1-1, with D perhaps TRBD1 (5 bases). The CDR3 length is 13 residues. V was clipped by 4 bases and J by 1 base, with 7 bases between them. Germline V CDR1 and CDR2: SGHNT, YENEEA. The CDR3 nucleotides are TGTGCCAGCAGCTATACAGGGAACACTGAAGCTTTCTTT. This codes for CASSYTGNTEAFF.

The genes are TRBV14 and TRBJ2-3, with 7 bases lining up with TRBD1. V was pared by 1 base and J by 4 bases, with 5 bases of the junction left unmatched. The germline gives CDR1 SGHDN, CDR2 FVKESK. CDR3 length equals 15 residues. The CDR3 DNA sequence: TGTGCCAGCAGCCAAGGCAGGGGGATGGCAGATACGCAGTATTTT. Protein product: CASSQGRGMADTQYF.

V gene TRBV29-1 combines with J gene TRBJ1-3, with a tentative D call TRBD1 (6 bases). The germline CDR1 and CDR2 sequences are SQVTM and ANQGSEA. Trimming took 7 bases from V and 0 from J, leaving 16 bases between them. The CDR3 is 15 amino acids. DNA of the CDR3: TGCAGCGCAAATACAGGGAGAAACTCTGGAAACACCATATATTTT. It encodes CSANTGRNSGNTIYF.

Here the CDR3 DNA reads TGCGCCAGCAGCTTTAACACAGCCCCAGGGGGAAACACCTTC. This codes for CASSFNTAPGGNTF. The J gene is TRBJ1-2, the V gene TRBV5-1; 7 nucleotides align to TRBD1. Trimming removed 2 bases from V and 12 bases from J; junction bases left unmatched: 13. The CDR3 sequence is 14 residues long. Germline V gives CDR1 SGHRS, CDR2 YFSETQ.

In nucleotides, the CDR3 is TGTGCCTGGCACAGGGTTTGGGAATATGGCTACACCTTC. This encodes CAWHRVWEYGYTF. The chain uses TRBV30 and TRBJ1-2; TRBD1 might be the D (6 bases). In germline, CDR1 is GTSNPN, CDR2 SVGIG (reference sequence). Trimming pared 5 bases from V and 5 bases from J, leaving 15 bases between. This CDR3 has 13 residues.

This sequence joins TRBV19 and TRBJ1-1; no clear D gene. Germline loops: CDR1 LNHDA, CDR2 SQIVND (reference sequence). The CDR3 loop spans 14 amino acids. V dropped 3 bases and J dropped 3 bases, with 11 bases sitting between them. CDR3 residues: CASSISGYDTEAFF. CDR3 nucleotides: TGTGCCAGTAGTATTTCAGGTTACGACACTGAAGCTTTCTTT.

The J gene is TRBJ2-3, the V gene TRBV9; TRBD2 might be the D (5 bases). The CDR3 totals 15 residues. Between the trimmed V and J ends, which lost 0 bases and 2 bases, there was a span of 10 bases. Germline V gene sequence: CDR1 SGDLS, CDR2 YYNGEE. In DNA form, the CDR3 reads TGTGCCAGCAGCGTAGGTGGGAGTCACACAGATACGCAGTATTTT. Translating gives CASSVGGSHTDTQYF.

The J gene is TRBJ1-6, the V gene TRBV28; 9 nucleotides agree with TRBD1. V shed 4 bases and J 4 bases; nucleotides not matched to a gene: 2. There are 15 residues in the CDR3. CDR1 MDHEN and CDR2 SYDVKM come from the germline V gene. The CDR3 DNA follows: TGTGCCAGCAGTTGGGGACAGGGTTATAATTCACCCCTCCACTTT. It specifies CASSWGQGYNSPLHF.

This clone was found a few times. The rearrangement links TRBV6-5 to TRBJ2-5; 12 bases agree with TRBD2. Germline V gene lookup returns CDR1 MNHEY and CDR2 SVGAGI. This CDR3 spans 15 amino acids. V was pared by 4 bases and J by 5 bases, with 5 bases of the junction left unmatched. Here the CDR3 DNA reads TGTGCCAGCAGTTCGACCGGGACTAGCGGGGAGACCCAGTACTTC. Amino acid sequence: CASSSTGTSGETQYF.

The V and J genes are TRBV4-1 and TRBJ1-5; 9 nucleotides agree with TRBD1. V was pared by 4 bases and J by 6 bases, with 13 bases of the junction left unmatched. This CDR3 is built from 17 residues. Germline-derived CDR1 and CDR2 are MGHRA and YSYEKL. The CDR3 DNA sequence: TGCGCCAGCAGCCCACACCCCGGGACAGGGAAAGGTCAGCCCCAGCATTTT. Translation: CASSPHPGTGKGQPQHF.

This clone was found once. V and J are TRBV27 and TRBJ1-1; D possibly corresponds to TRBD1 (5 bases). Germline V gene data show CDR1 as MNHEY and CDR2 as SMNVEV (reference sequence). V shed 6 bases and J shed 1 base, with 12 bases lying between them. This CDR3 is built from 14 residues. CDR3 in amino acids: CASSQSDKNTEAFF. In DNA form, the CDR3 reads TGTGCCAGCAGCCAATCGGACAAGAACACTGAAGCTTTCTTT.

The V and J genes are TRBV6-1 and TRBJ1-1; D unresolved. The CDR3 extends over 12 amino acids. The V gene's germline CDR1 is MNHNS and CDR2 SASEGT. Trimming removed 6 bases from V and 0 bases from J, with 5 bases in between. This CDR3 is CASSPLNTEAFF. The DNA of the CDR3 is TGTGCCAGCAGCCCATTGAACACTGAAGCTTTCTTT.

Only one count was recorded for this clone. The chain has TRBV7-8 and TRBJ1-1, with no clear D. V lost 2 bases to trimming and J lost 1 base, with 5 bases between them. CDR3 length: 13 residues. From germline, CDR1 is SGHVS and CDR2 FQNEAQ. In DNA form, the CDR3 reads TGTGCCAGCAGCTTAACCGGGAACACTGAAGCTTTCTTT. Its protein is CASSLTGNTEAFF.

The chain carries TRBV6-5 and TRBJ2-1; D is perhaps TRBD2 (6 bases). The CDR3 is 15 residues long. Trimming pared 4 bases from V and 6 bases from J, leaving 16 bases between. Germline CDR1 reads MNHEY; CDR2 reads SVGAGI. The DNA for the CDR3 is TGTGCCAGCAGTTCGACTAGTCCGCCGGCCAATGAGCAGTTCTTC. Its protein product is CASSSTSPPANEQFF.

As regards this clone: An end of the junction does not agree with germline; a read error may underlie this. CDR3 protein: CSSSLDGGALKFF. Written as DNA, the CDR3 is TGTTCCAGCAGCTTAGACGGGGGGGCCTTAAAGTTCTTC. The chain is built from TRBV7-9 and TRBJ2-1; 8 nucleotides line up with TRBD2. Per the germline V gene, CDR1 is SEHNR and CDR2 is FQNEAQ (reference sequence). This CDR3 is 13 amino acids long.

This clone was recorded once. The rearrangement joins TRBV5-8 to TRBJ2-3, with 9 positions matching TRBD1. The CDR3 has 14 residues. Germline V CDR1 and CDR2: SGHTS, YDEGEE. V was clipped by 4 bases and J by 5 bases; unmatched bases: 5. CDR3 loop: CASSGDRVGDTQYF. The CDR3 DNA reads TGTGCCAGCAGCGGGGACAGGGTGGGAGATACGCAGTATTTT. Complete variable domain (other parts from reference TRBV5-8 and TRBJ2-3): EAGVTQSPTHLIKTRGQQATLRCSPISGHTSVYWYQQALGLGLQFLLWYDEGEERNRGNFPPRFSGRQFPNYSSELNVNALELEDSALYLCASSGDRVGDTQYFGPGTRLTVL.

V gene TRBV27 combines with J gene TRBJ1-1, with a possible D match to TRBD1 (6 bases). This CDR3 has 14 residues. Between the trimmed V and J ends, which lost 11 bases and 1 base, there was a span of 17 bases. The germline V gene encodes CDR1 MNHEY and CDR2 SMNVEV (reference sequence). The CDR3 nucleotides read TGTGCCTCCAAAACCCGGACAGAGAACACTGAAGCTTTCTTT. Translation gives CASKTRTENTEAFF.

The V call is TRBV7-2, the J call TRBJ2-7, with TRBD1 matching over 8 bases. The CDR3 is 15 residues long. The V segment lost 4 bases and the J segment 2 bases; nucleotides outside the gene matches: 7. From germline, CDR1 is SGHTA and CDR2 FQGNSA. The CDR3 coding sequence is TGTGCCAGCAGCTCCAACAGGGGGGCGACCTACGAGCAGTACTTC. Amino acid sequence: CASSSNRGATYEQYF.

In regard to this clone: Other DNA sequences in the sample encode the same CDR3. The rearrangement joins TRBV30 to TRBJ2-7, with no clear D. The CDR3 is 13 residues long. The germline gives CDR1 GTSNPN, CDR2 SVGIG (reference sequence). V dropped 1 base and J dropped 2 bases, with 9 bases sitting between them. In nucleotides, the CDR3 is TGTGCCTGGAGTGGCGGCGGAGCCTACGAGCAGTACTTC. It codes for CAWSGGGAYEQYF. The variable domain in full, completed from reference TRBV30 and TRBJ2-7, reads SQTIHQWPATLVQPVGSPLSLECTVEGTSNPNLYWYRQAAGRGLQLLFYSVGIGQISSEVPQNLSASRPQDRQFILSSKKLLLSDSGFYLCAWSGGGAYEQYFGPGTRLTVT.

V gene TRBV4-3 combines with J gene TRBJ2-7, with 7 bases that match TRBD1. V lost 4 bases to trimming and J lost 6 bases; unmatched junction nucleotides: 9. The CDR3 is 14 amino acids. Germline V gene lookup returns CDR1 LGHNA and CDR2 YSLEER. In nucleotides, the CDR3 is TGCGCCAGCAGCCCACGGGACAGTAAAGGCGAGCAGTACTTC. It specifies CASSPRDSKGEQYF.

The genes are TRBV5-1 and TRBJ1-1, with TRBD1 matching 8 bases. CDR1 and CDR2 (germline): SGHRS, YFSETQ. The CDR3 length is 14 residues. V gave up 0 bases and J gave up 4 bases; unmatched junction bases: 2. CDR3 loop: CASSLGQGFTEAFF. The CDR3, as DNA: TGCGCCAGCAGCTTGGGACAGGGGTTCACTGAAGCTTTCTTT.

This chain uses TRBV5-6 with TRBJ1-1; D gene uncertain. The CDR3 is made up of 13 amino acids. The germline V gene encodes CDR1 SGHDT and CDR2 YYEEEE. The ends were cut back, 1 base at V and 6 bases at J, with 10 bases in the middle. DNA of the CDR3: TGTGCCAGCAGCTTGAGAAGCGTAGCTGAAGCTTTCTTT. Amino acids: CASSLRSVAEAFF.